Listed below are T cell receptor beta chains from one sample, sequenced in a study of early T cells in non-severe SARS-CoV-2 infection. TCRdb re-analysed the 5' RACE reads in MiXCR, keeping a single row per CDR3 protein. The data contain 40,000 to 60,000 distinct CDR3 sequences, roughly 9.8% of them singletons. Sequenced material: whole blood. The receptor set was obtained from an adult who was a healthcare worker with PCR-confirmed SARS-CoV-2 infection or an uninfected control (not recorded which). Each CDR3 is given with its conserved first and last residue. A D gene is named only where the DNA matches it firmly. The size of a clone is reported for some rows only, either as once, few or many, or as a class for expanded clones.

V: TRBV2
J: TRBJ1-6
size: few
D: -
DNA: TGTGCCAGCAGCGATCCTCGGGGTAGGGGATCACCCCTCCACTTT
CDR3: CASSDPRGRGSPLHF

V: TRBV18
J: TRBJ2-2
size: -
D: TRBD1
DNA: TGTGCCAGCTCGCGGACAGGGGGCACCGGGGAGCTGTTTTTT
CDR3: CASSRTGGTGELFF

V: TRBV30
J: TRBJ1-5
size: few
D: -
DNA: TGTGCCTGGAGTGTGGACAGCTCTAATCAGCCCCAGCATTTT
CDR3: CAWSVDSSNQPQHF

V: TRBV13
J: TRBJ2-5
size: many
D: -
DNA: TGTGCCAGCAGCTTACGTTCCGGTGGCGAGACCCAGTACTTC
CDR3: CASSLRSGGETQYF

V: TRBV24-1
J: TRBJ2-6
size: many
D: -
DNA: TGTGCCACCAGTGATACCCGCCAGATCGGCGTCCTGACTTTC
CDR3: CATSDTRQIGVLTF

V: TRBV6-1
J: TRBJ1-2
size: many
D: -
DNA: TGTGCCAGCTTTTTTAACTATGGCTACACCTTC
CDR3: CASFFNYGYTF

V: TRBV6-5
J: TRBJ2-4
size: many
D: TRBD1
DNA: TGTGCCAGCAGCATCTCCGGGACAGCATCGGCCAAAAACATTCAGTACTTC
CDR3: CASSISGTASAKNIQYF

V: TRBV6-6
J: TRBJ2-1
size: -
D: -
DNA: TGTGCCAGCAGTTACTCGAGAGGTGAGCAGTTCTTC
CDR3: CASSYSRGEQFF

V: TRBV11-2
J: TRBJ2-1
size: few
D: -
DNA: TGTGCCAGCAGCTTTTACGGCAGACACGTGGGGCTTTACAATGAGCAGTTCTTC
CDR3: CASSFYGRHVGLYNEQFF

V: TRBV18
J: TRBJ2-1
size: many
D: -
DNA: TGTGCCAGCTCACCAAGCCTCGAAGCCTACAATGAGCAGTTCTTC
CDR3: CASSPSLEAYNEQFF

V: TRBV28
J: TRBJ1-2
size: -
D: -
DNA: TGTGCCAGCAGTTTAAGTTCTGTTGGCTACACCTTC
CDR3: CASSLSSVGYTF

V: TRBV6-5
J: TRBJ2-1
size: many
D: TRBD1
DNA: TGTGCCAGCAGAGGGGGACAGCCAAACAATGAGCAGTTCTTC
CDR3: CASRGGQPNNEQFF

V: TRBV27
J: TRBJ2-7
size: few
D: -
DNA: TGTGCCAGCAGTTGGAGTAGCGGCTACGAGCAGTACTTC
CDR3: CASSWSSGYEQYF

V: TRBV5-6
J: TRBJ1-3
size: many
D: TRBD1
DNA: TGTGCCAGCAGCTTACAGGGGGGCGGAAACACCATATATTTT
CDR3: CASSLQGGGNTIYF

V: TRBV5-1
J: TRBJ1-5
size: -
D: -
DNA: TGCGCCAGCAGCTTAGACGGGACACCATTCAATCAGCCCCAGCATTTT
CDR3: CASSLDGTPFNQPQHF

V: TRBV20-1
J: TRBJ1-2
size: -
D: -
DNA: TGCAGTGCCCGCCCGCAGGGGACTAACTATGGCTACACCTTC
CDR3: CSARPQGTNYGYTF

V: TRBV20-1
J: TRBJ2-3
size: many
D: TRBD2
DNA: TGCAGTGCCTGGGGTAGCGGGGGCACAGATACGCAGTATTTT
CDR3: CSAWGSGGTDTQYF

V: TRBV7-9
J: TRBJ2-3
size: many
D: -
DNA: TGTGCCAGCAGCTACAGCACAGATACGCAGTATTTT
CDR3: CASSYSTDTQYF

V: TRBV6-2/TRBV6-3
J: TRBJ2-7
size: many
D: -
DNA: TGTGCCACCTCGCCGCCCGACAGCTACGAGCAGTACTTC
CDR3: CATSPPDSYEQYF

V: TRBV7-2
J: TRBJ2-3
size: -
D: -
DNA: TGTGCCAGCAGCTTAGTGGGCACTAGCACAGATACGCAGTATTTT
CDR3: CASSLVGTSTDTQYF

V: TRBV5-6
J: TRBJ2-7
size: -
D: -
DNA: TGTGCCAGCAGCGGGTCCGGGAGTTTCTACGAGCAGTACTTC
CDR3: CASSGSGSFYEQYF

V: TRBV6-5
J: TRBJ2-7
size: many
D: -
DNA: TGTGCCAGCAGTTACTCGTCCAGGGTTTCCTACGAGCAGTACTTC
CDR3: CASSYSSRVSYEQYF

V: TRBV12-3/TRBV12-4
J: TRBJ1-1
size: many
D: -
DNA: TGTGCCAGCAGTCCCGACCCCGGAGGAAAGAACACTGAAGCTTTCTTT
CDR3: CASSPDPGGKNTEAFF

V: TRBV3-1
J: TRBJ1-2
size: few
D: -
DNA: TGTGCCAGCAGCGACAGGCGCTATGGCTACACCTTC
CDR3: CASSDRRYGYTF

V: TRBV29-1
J: TRBJ1-1
size: few
D: TRBD1
DNA: TGCAGCGCCGGGGACAGGGCGAACACTGAAGCTTTCTTT
CDR3: CSAGDRANTEAFF

V: TRBV11-2
J: TRBJ2-3
size: many
D: -
DNA: TGTGCCAGCAGCCTACCGGTGGATGTTAGCACAGATACGCAGTATTTT
CDR3: CASSLPVDVSTDTQYF

V: TRBV5-4
J: TRBJ2-5
size: few
D: -
DNA: TGTGCCAGCAGCTTGCGTGGGCTAGCTCCCACAGAGACCCAGTACTTC
CDR3: CASSLRGLAPTETQYF

V: TRBV10-3
J: TRBJ1-6
size: many
D: -
DNA: TGTGCCATCAGTGAGCCTAATTCACCCCTCCACTTT
CDR3: CAISEPNSPLHF

V: TRBV7-8
J: TRBJ2-1
size: many
D: TRBD1
DNA: TGTGCCAGCAGCTCCATAATCGACAGGGGGCCCTTTGCCTACAATGAGCAGTTCTTC
CDR3: CASSSIIDRGPFAYNEQFF

V: TRBV25-1
J: TRBJ2-5
size: many
D: TRBD2
DNA: TGTGCCAGCAGACGGGGCCTAGCGGGAGGAGAGACCCAGTACTTC
CDR3: CASRRGLAGGETQYF

V: TRBV28
J: TRBJ2-2
size: many
D: -
DNA: TGTGCCAGCAGTTTCAGTGTAGGGAAGGCCGGGGAGCTGTTTTTT
CDR3: CASSFSVGKAGELFF

V: TRBV20-1
J: TRBJ2-1
size: many
D: TRBD1
DNA: TGCAGTGCTAGAGGACAGGGTCCCTACAATGAGCAGTTCTTC
CDR3: CSARGQGPYNEQFF

V: TRBV6-2/TRBV6-3
J: TRBJ2-7
size: -
D: -
DNA: TGTGCCAGCAGTTACCTAACAAACTTCAGGAAAGCCCCCTACGAGCAGTACTTC
CDR3: CASSYLTNFRKAPYEQYF

V: TRBV5-4
J: TRBJ2-2
size: -
D: TRBD2
DNA: TGTGCCAGCAGCTTGGTCAAGCGGGATACCGGGGAGCTGTTTTTT
CDR3: CASSLVKRDTGELFF

V: TRBV5-6
J: TRBJ2-4
size: many
D: -
DNA: TGTGCCAGCAGCTTGGAGGTGGGACCCGGGTACATTCAGTACTTC
CDR3: CASSLEVGPGYIQYF

V: TRBV6-5
J: TRBJ1-6
size: few
D: -
DNA: TGTGCCAGCAGTTACTCGAGGACTGGCCGCACTTCCTATAATTCACCCCTCCACTTT
CDR3: CASSYSRTGRTSYNSPLHF

V: TRBV27
J: TRBJ1-5
size: -
D: -
DNA: TGTGCCAGCAGTTTAGGGGGAACTTATAGCAATCAGCCCCAGCATTTT
CDR3: CASSLGGTYSNQPQHF

V: TRBV7-9
J: TRBJ1-3
size: many
D: TRBD1
DNA: TGTGCCAGCAGCTTACGACAGGGGGGAACGCCCGCTCATTTT
CDR3: CASSLRQGGTPAHF

V: TRBV28
J: TRBJ2-3
size: few
D: TRBD2
DNA: TGTGCCAGCAGTTTGGCGGGGGACCCTAGCACAGATACGCAGTATTTT
CDR3: CASSLAGDPSTDTQYF

V: TRBV25-1
J: TRBJ1-1
size: few
D: -
DNA: TGTGCCAGCAGTAAAGGGAACACTGAAGCTTTCTTT
CDR3: CASSKGNTEAFF

V: TRBV6-1
J: TRBJ2-1
size: many
D: -
DNA: TGTGCCAGCTCCCGGGACTTCTACAATGAGCAGTTCTTC
CDR3: CASSRDFYNEQFF